Detailed here is one T cell receptor beta chain. Its antigen is currently unknown. This may be a read error, as it is one base from a much larger clone. The hyperthyroidism patients had all been newly diagnosed, and their disease duration was under 2 months. Their ages ranged from 18 to 65 years. Diagnoses were established using clinical symptoms, serum thyroxine and TRAb, thyroid ultrasound and orbital computed tomography. This record comes from a study of T cells in Graves' hyperthyroidism and ophthalmopathy. General study results and limits: Most thyroid clonotypes expanded above 0.001 were also detected in blood. Prediction of ophthalmopathy progression came a median approximately 6.6 months pre-onset.

Amplification of TCR beta CDR3 regions was performed using RNA transcripts as template. The TCR CDR3 first-round RT-PCR relied on the HTBI primer set. TCRdb independently ran MiXCR on the multiplex PCR reads; one entry per CDR3 protein. Among about 540,000 distinct CDR3 sequences, approximately 44% were seen once, and the ten largest hold about 7.9%. Germline V gene lookup returns CDR1 SEHNR and CDR2 FQNEAQ (reference sequence). The CDR3 has 14 residues. The chain uses TRBV7-9 and TRBJ1-1; D not resolved. The specimen was peripheral blood or thyroid tissue (not recorded which). This clonotype originated in a woman aged 18-35 years with Graves' hyperthyroidism. The CDR3 here is CAGSSRTSYTEAFF. CDR3 nucleotide sequence: TGTGCCGGCAGCTCCAGAACCTCCTACACTGAAGCTTTCTTT.